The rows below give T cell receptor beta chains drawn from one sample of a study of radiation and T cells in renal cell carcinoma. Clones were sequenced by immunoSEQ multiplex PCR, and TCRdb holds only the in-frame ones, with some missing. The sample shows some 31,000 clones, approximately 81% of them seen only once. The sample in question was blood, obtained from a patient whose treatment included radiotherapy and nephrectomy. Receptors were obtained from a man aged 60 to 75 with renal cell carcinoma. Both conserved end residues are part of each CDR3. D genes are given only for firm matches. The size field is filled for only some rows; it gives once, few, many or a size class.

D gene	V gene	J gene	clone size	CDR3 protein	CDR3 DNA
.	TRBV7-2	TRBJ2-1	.	CASALRSSYNEQFF	TGTGCCAGCGCCCTCCGGAGCTCCTACAATGAGCAGTTCTTC
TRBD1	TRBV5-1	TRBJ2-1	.	CASSEQGAEFF	TGCGCCAGCAGCGAACAGGGGGCTGAGTTCTTC
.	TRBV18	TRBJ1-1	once	CASSPSVGRPLNTEAFF	TGTGCCAGCTCACCCTCTGTCGGACGCCCTTTGAACACTGAAGCTTTCTTT
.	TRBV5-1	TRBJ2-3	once	CASSPGRPWTQNYTQYF	TGCGCCAGCAGCCCGGGACGGCCGTGGACCCAAAATTATACGCAGTATTTT
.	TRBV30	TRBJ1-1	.	CAWSLGTEAFF	TGTGCCTGGAGTCTGGGAACTGAAGCTTTCTTT
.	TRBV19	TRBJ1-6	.	CASSTPWDSPLHF	TGTGCCAGTAGTACGCCCTGGGATTCACCCCTCCACTTT
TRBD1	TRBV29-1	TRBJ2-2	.	CSVELGTATGELFF	TGCAGCGTTGAGCTCGGGACAGCCACCGGGGAGCTGTTTTTT
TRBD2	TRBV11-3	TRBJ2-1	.	CASSSEGLAGAGNEQFF	TGTGCCAGCAGCTCCGAGGGTTTAGCGGGAGCTGGCAATGAGCAGTTCTTC
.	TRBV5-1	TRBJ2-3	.	CASNAGRQADTQYF	TGCGCCAGCAATGCGGGCCGTCAGGCAGATACGCAGTATTTT
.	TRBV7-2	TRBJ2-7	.	CASSLGGGHDEQYF	TGTGCCAGCAGCTTAGGTGGCGGTCATGACGAGCAGTACTTC
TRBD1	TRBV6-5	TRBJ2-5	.	CASSYSGQGHQETQYF	TGTGCCAGCAGTTACTCGGGACAGGGCCATCAAGAGACCCAGTACTTC
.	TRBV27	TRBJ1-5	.	CASSLSWGGDQPQHF	TGTGCCAGCAGTTTATCGTGGGGGGGGGACCAGCCCCAGCATTTT
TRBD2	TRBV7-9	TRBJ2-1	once	CASSPTSGRGGEQFF	TGTGCCAGCAGCCCTACTAGCGGGAGGGGCGGTGAGCAGTTCTTC
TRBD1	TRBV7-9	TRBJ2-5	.	CASSLSSGGIETQYF	TGTGCCAGCAGCTTATCTTCAGGGGGCATAGAGACCCAGTACTTC
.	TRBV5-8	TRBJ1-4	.	CASSLIRGSAKLFF	TGTGCCAGCAGCTTGATCAGGGGTAGTGCAAAACTGTTTTTT
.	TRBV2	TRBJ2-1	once	CASSGHHEQFF	TGTGCCAGCAGCGGACACCATGAGCAGTTCTTC
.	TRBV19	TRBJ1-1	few	CASSLSTEAFF	TGTGCCAGTAGTCTGAGCACTGAAGCTTTCTTT
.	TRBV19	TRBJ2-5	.	CAGVKVLAVKQETQYF	TGTGCCGGAGTAAAAGTCTTAGCGGTAAAACAAGAGACCCAGTACTTC
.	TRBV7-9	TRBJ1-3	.	CASSLNTIYF	TGTGCCAGCAGCTTAAACACCATATATTTT
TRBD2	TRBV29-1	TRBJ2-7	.	CSVDLAGVSREQYF	TGCAGCGTCGACCTAGCGGGAGTATCTCGCGAGCAGTACTTC
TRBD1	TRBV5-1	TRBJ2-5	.	CASSSTGQGETQYF	TGCGCCAGCAGCTCTACCGGACAGGGGGAGACCCAGTACTTC
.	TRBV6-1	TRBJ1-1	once	CASSERLRQFNEAFF	TGTGCCAGCAGTGAAAGGCTGAGACAGTTCAATGAAGCTTTCTTT
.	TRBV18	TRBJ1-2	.	CASSPNSAGDYGYTF	TGTGCCAGCTCACCAAATTCGGCGGGTGACTATGGCTACACCTTC
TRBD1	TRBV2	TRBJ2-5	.	CASSEPGQGETQYF	TGTGCCAGCAGTGAGCCGGGACAGGGAGAGACCCAGTACTTC
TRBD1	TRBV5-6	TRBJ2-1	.	CASSFRDRSYNEQFF	TGTGCCAGCAGCTTCCGGGACAGATCCTACAATGAGCAGTTCTTC
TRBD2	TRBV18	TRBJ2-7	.	CASSHAGGYEQYF	TGTGCCAGCTCACACGCGGGAGGCTACGAGCAGTACTTC
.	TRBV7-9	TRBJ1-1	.	CASSLEGGRGTEAFF	TGTGCCAGCAGCTTAGAAGGGGGACGAGGCACTGAAGCTTTCTTT
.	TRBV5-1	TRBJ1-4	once	CASSLSAAGVLEKLFF	TGCGCCAGCAGCTTGTCGGCGGCAGGGGTCCTCGAAAAACTGTTTTTT
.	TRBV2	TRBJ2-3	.	CASSEYLGAGTDTQYF	TGTGCCAGCAGTGAATATTTGGGGGCTGGCACAGATACGCAGTATTTT
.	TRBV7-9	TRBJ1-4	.	CASMSPGDGEKLFF	TGTGCCAGCATGAGCCCAGGGGATGGCGAAAAACTGTTTTTT
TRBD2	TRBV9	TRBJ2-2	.	CASSAGLAGPRGAGELFF	TGTGCCAGCAGCGCCGGACTAGCGGGCCCCAGGGGGGCCGGGGAGCTGTTTTTT
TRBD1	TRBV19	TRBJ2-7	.	CATKARDSLYEQYF	TGTGCCACAAAGGCCCGGGACAGCCTCTACGAGCAGTACTTC
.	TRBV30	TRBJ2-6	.	CAWMAGANVLTF	TGTGCCTGGATGGCAGGGGCCAACGTCCTGACTTTC
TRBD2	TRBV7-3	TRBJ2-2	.	CASSKLAGGPVDTGELFF	TGTGCCAGCAGCAAACTAGCGGGAGGGCCCGTCGACACCGGGGAGCTGTTTTTT
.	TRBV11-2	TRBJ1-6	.	CASSFLAFFYNSPLHF	TGTGCCAGCAGCTTCCTGGCATTTTTCTATAATTCACCCCTCCACTTT
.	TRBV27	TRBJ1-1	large	CASSSRTEHKNTEAFF	TGTGCCAGCAGTTCGCGGACTGAACACAAGAACACTGAAGCTTTCTTT
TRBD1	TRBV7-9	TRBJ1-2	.	CASSSGTGKDYGYTF	TGTGCCAGCAGTTCCGGGACAGGGAAAGACTATGGCTACACCTTC
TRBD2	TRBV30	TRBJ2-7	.	CAWTPGLAREQYF	TGTGCCTGGACACCGGGACTAGCCCGCGAGCAGTACTTC
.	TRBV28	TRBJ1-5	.	CASRSPNGWQPQHF	TGTGCCAGCCGCTCCCCTAATGGCTGGCAGCCCCAGCATTTT
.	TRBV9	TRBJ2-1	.	CASSVDNEQFF	TGTGCCAGCAGCGTAGATAATGAGCAGTTCTTC
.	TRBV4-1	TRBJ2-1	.	CASSRIAVYNEQFF	TGCGCCAGCAGCCGGATAGCGGTTTACAATGAGCAGTTCTTC
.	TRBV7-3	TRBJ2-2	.	CASSLQSGHNTGELFF	TGTGCCAGCAGCTTACAGTCGGGACATAACACCGGGGAGCTGTTTTTT
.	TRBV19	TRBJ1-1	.	CASSIRQGEAFF	TGTGCCAGTAGTATAAGGCAGGGAGAAGCTTTCTTT
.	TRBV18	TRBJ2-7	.	CASSPASSYEQYF	TGTGCCAGCTCACCGGCTAGCTCCTACGAGCAGTACTTC
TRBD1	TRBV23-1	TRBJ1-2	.	CASRRPRDRDYTF	TGCGCCAGCAGACGGCCAAGGGACAGGGACTACACCTTC
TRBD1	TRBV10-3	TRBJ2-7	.	CAISSPTGETYEQYF	TGTGCCATCAGCAGCCCGACAGGGGAAACCTACGAGCAGTACTTC
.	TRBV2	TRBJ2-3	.	CATLLGLSTDTQYF	TGTGCCACCCTCCTCGGACTGAGCACAGATACGCAGTATTTT
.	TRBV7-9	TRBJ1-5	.	CASSLGGTNGIGNQPQHF	TGTGCCAGCAGCTTGGGCGGGACCAATGGAATCGGCAATCAGCCCCAGCATTTT
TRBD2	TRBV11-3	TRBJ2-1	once	CASSPRTSGTNEQFF	TGTGCCAGCAGCCCAAGGACTAGCGGGACCAATGAGCAGTTCTTC
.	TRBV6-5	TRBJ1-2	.	CASSYSEGSYGYTF	TGTGCCAGCAGTTACTCGGAAGGGTCCTATGGCTACACCTTC
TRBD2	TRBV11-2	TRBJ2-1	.	CASSRVKREDNEQFF	TGTGCCAGCAGCCGAGTAAAGCGGGAGGACAATGAGCAGTTCTTC
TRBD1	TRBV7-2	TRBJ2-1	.	CASSTGQGADEQFF	TGTGCCAGCAGCACAGGACAGGGGGCCGATGAGCAGTTCTTC
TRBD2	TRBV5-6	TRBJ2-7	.	CASSGLAGPYEQYF	TGTGCCAGCAGCGGACTAGCGGGCCCCTACGAGCAGTACTTC
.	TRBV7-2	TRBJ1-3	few	CASSSQGATGNTIYF	TGTGCCAGCAGCTCCCAAGGGGCCACTGGAAACACCATATATTTT
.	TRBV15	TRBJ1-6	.	CATSRVRESPLHF	TGTGCCACCAGCAGAGTCCGGGAATCACCCCTCCACTTT
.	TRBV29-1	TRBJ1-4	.	CSAMDSWREKLFF	TGCAGCGCTATGGACAGCTGGCGTGAAAAACTGTTTTTT
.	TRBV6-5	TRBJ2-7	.	CASRWGNEQYF	TGTGCCAGCAGATGGGGAAACGAGCAGTACTTC
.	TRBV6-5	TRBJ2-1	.	CASSYLGGDEQFF	TGTGCCAGCAGTTACTTAGGGGGGGATGAGCAGTTCTTC
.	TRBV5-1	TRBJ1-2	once	CASSSEDRTPPAF	TGCGCCAGCAGCTCCGAAGACAGGACCCCTCCCGCCTTC
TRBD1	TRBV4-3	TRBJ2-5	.	CASSQDWGQQETQYF	TGCGCCAGCAGCCAAGATTGGGGACAGCAAGAGACCCAGTACTTC